This T cell receptor (beta chain) was sequenced for a study of tumor-infiltrating lymphocytes in localized non-small cell lung cancer. With 1 base removed from V and 1 base from J, the gap between germline ends came to 11 bases. The V gene's germline CDR1 is SGHTA and CDR2 FQGTGA. This CDR3 spans 15 amino acids. Method: immunoSEQ multiplex PCR; TCRdb's copy keeps in-frame clones and lacks some. This sample has thousands of clones, with roughly 74% found just once. The receptor comes from a human donor with non-small cell lung cancer. Sequenced input: lung tumor tissue. This sequence joins TRBV7-3 and TRBJ2-7; no definite D call. The CDR3 region has the DNA TGTGCCAGCAGCTTAAAGGGCTTCAGTTCCTACGAGCAGTACTTC. This encodes CASSLKGFSSYEQYF.